Following are 9 T cell receptor beta chains from one sample sequenced in a study of T cell repertoires in cytomegalovirus infection. One entry per CDR3 protein results from TCRdb running MiXCR on the reads. The sample has 600,000 to 700,000 distinct CDR3 sequences, roughly 36% seen once. Their antigens are not known. Specimen: cultured PBMCs, collected from culture after CMV antigen stimulation. These receptors originate from a human donor in good health (CMV status not recorded). Some clones in this sample may be carry-over from other donors' samples.

This clonotype turned up a few times. The gene calls are TRBV4-1 and TRBJ1-6; D is unclear. The germline V and J ends were trimmed by 0 bases and 8 bases, with 5 bases remaining between them. CDR3 length equals 13 residues. The germline CDR1 and CDR2 sequences are MGHRA and YSYEKL. In nucleotides, the CDR3 is TGCGCCAGCAGCCAAGACCCTTATTCACCCCTCCACTTT. Translated, it gives CASSQDPYSPLHF.

The rearrangement links TRBV10-3 to TRBJ2-1; weak D call: TRBD2 (5 bases). The germline V gene has CDR1 ENHRY and CDR2 SYGVKD. This CDR3 spans 15 amino acids. The V gene lost 2 bases and the J gene lost 8 bases, with 16 bases spanning the gap. The CDR3 DNA is TGTGCCATCAGTGAGAGGCTAGCCTCTGCCGATGAGCAGTTCTTC. Protein product: CAISERLASADEQFF.

This clonotype was seen a few times. The chain uses TRBV5-1 and TRBJ2-1; 13 bases map to TRBD2. CDR1 is SGHRS and CDR2 is YFSETQ in the germline V gene. CDR3 length equals 17 residues. V trimming: 4 bases; J trimming: 7 bases; junction bases outside the gene matches: 11. The CDR3 DNA reads as TGCGCCAGCAGCACACATACACTAGCGGGAGGGCTGAATGAGCAGTTCTTC. The encoded protein is CASSTHTLAGGLNEQFF. Full variable domain (missing parts from reference TRBV5-1 and TRBJ2-1): KAGVTQTPRYLIKTRGQQVTLSCSPISGHRSVSWYQQTPGQGLQFLFEYFSETQRNKGNFPGRFSGRQFSNSRSEMNVSTLELGDSALYLCASSTHTLAGGLNEQFFGPGTRLTVL.

This chain links TRBV6-4 with TRBJ2-5; D is possibly TRBD2 (5 bases). CDR3 length: 15 amino acids. Germline CDR1 and CDR2: MRHNA and SNTAGT. V was clipped by 3 bases and J by 2 bases, with 13 bases between them. The CDR3 DNA reads TGTGCCAGCAGTGAGTTCTTCGGACTTCAAGAGACCCAGTACTTC. Translation gives CASSEFFGLQETQYF.

The chain carries TRBV6-5 and TRBJ2-1; tentatively, D is TRBD1 or TRBD2 (5 bases each). CDR1 MNHEY and CDR2 SVGAGI come from the germline V gene. V was pared by 4 bases and J by 0 bases, with 13 bases between. CDR3 length equals 16 residues. The CDR3 here is CASSFSEGTSYNEQFF. The DNA of the CDR3 is TGTGCCAGCAGTTTTTCCGAGGGGACCTCCTACAATGAGCAGTTCTTC.

The CDR3 region is CASNPDSPFFSPLHF. In DNA form, the CDR3 reads TGTGCCAGCAACCCGGACAGTCCTTTCTTTTCACCCCTCCACTTT. The J gene is TRBJ1-6, the V gene TRBV5-3; tentative D call: TRBD1 (6 bases). TRBV5-3 is sorted into the ORF group, with uncertain function. The CDR3 sequence is 15 residues long. V was pared by 8 bases and J by 9 bases, with 21 bases between.

J is TRBJ2-1 and V is TRBV11-2, with D tentatively TRBD1 (5 bases). The CDR3 sequence is 13 residues long. Germline-derived CDR1 and CDR2 are SGHAT and FQNNGV. V was trimmed by 2 bases and J by 9 bases, leaving 11 bases between them. The CDR3 nucleotides are TGTGCCAGCAGCTTAACAACTGACAGTGAGCAGTTCTTC. It specifies CASSLTTDSEQFF. Full variable domain (rest looked up from reference TRBV11-2 and TRBJ2-1): EAGVAQSPRYKIIEKRQSVAFWCNPISGHATLYWYQQILGQGPKLLIQFQNNGVVDDSQLPKDRFSAERLKGVDSTLKIQPAKLEDSAVYLCASSLTTDSEQFFGPGTRLTVL.

This clonotype was seen at least ten times. The rearrangement joins TRBV12-3 or TRBV12-4 to TRBJ1-1; 8 positions agree with TRBD1. The CDR3 contains 14 residues. J gave up 1 base and V 6 bases, and 4 bases lay outside the gene matches. The CDR3 is CASSFGQGNTEAFF. CDR3 DNA sequence: TGTGCCAGCAGCTTCGGACAGGGGAACACTGAAGCTTTCTTT.

At least ten counts were recorded for this clonotype. The gene calls are TRBV7-2 and TRBJ2-6; D could derive from TRBD1 or TRBD2 (5 bases each). Germline values: CDR1 SGHTA, CDR2 FQGNSA. Trimming removed 7 bases at V and 0 bases at J, with 19 bases between. The CDR3 runs 18 residues. The CDR3 sequence is CASTPYRDVSSGANVLTF. The CDR3 region has the DNA TGTGCCAGCACCCCTTACCGGGACGTAAGCTCTGGGGCCAACGTCCTGACTTTC.